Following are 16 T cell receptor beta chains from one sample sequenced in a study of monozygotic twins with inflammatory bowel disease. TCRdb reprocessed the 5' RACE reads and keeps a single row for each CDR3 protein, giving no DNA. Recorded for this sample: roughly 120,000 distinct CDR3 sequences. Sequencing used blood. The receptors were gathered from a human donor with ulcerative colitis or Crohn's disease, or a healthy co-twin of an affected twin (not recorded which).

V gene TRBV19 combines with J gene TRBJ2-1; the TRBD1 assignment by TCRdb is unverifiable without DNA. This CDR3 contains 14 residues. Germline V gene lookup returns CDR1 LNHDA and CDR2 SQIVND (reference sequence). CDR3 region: CASSPGIAYNEQFF.

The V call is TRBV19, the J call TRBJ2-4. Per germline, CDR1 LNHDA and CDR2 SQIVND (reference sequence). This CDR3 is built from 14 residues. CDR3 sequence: CASSMTYAKNIQYF.

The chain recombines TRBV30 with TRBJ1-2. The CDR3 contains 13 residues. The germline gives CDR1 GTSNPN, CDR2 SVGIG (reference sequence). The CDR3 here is CAWSVGRYYGYTF. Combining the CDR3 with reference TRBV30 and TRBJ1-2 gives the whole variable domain SQTIHQWPATLVQPVGSPLSLECTVEGTSNPNLYWYRQAAGRGLQLLFYSVGIGQISSEVPQNLSASRPQDRQFILSSKKLLLSDSGFYLCAWSVGRYYGYTFGSGTRLTVV.

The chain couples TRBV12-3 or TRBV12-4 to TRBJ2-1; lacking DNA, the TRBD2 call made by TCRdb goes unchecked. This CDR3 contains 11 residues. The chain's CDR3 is CASSTRGVQFF.

CDR3: CASEGEDTGELFF. V is TRBV4-2 and J is TRBJ2-2; the D call from TCRdb, TRBD1, cannot be confirmed without DNA. This CDR3 is built from 13 residues. CDR1 and CDR2 (germline): LGHNA, YNFKEQ.

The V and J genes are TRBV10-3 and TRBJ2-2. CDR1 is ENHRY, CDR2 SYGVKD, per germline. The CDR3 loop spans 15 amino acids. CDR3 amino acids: CAISESTANTGELFF.

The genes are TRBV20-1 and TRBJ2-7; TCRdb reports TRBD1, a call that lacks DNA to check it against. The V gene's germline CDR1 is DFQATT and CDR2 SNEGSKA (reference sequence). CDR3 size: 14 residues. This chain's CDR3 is CSASYRDRSYEQYF.

This chain's CDR3 is CASSFGTGGGSNTGELFF. This chain uses TRBV5-1 with TRBJ2-2; the TCRdb call, TRBD1, lacks DNA for checking. In germline, CDR1 is SGHRS, CDR2 YFSETQ. This CDR3 has 18 amino acids.

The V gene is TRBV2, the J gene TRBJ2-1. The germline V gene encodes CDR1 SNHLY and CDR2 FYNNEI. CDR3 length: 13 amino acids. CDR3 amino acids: CASSLFGYNEQFF.

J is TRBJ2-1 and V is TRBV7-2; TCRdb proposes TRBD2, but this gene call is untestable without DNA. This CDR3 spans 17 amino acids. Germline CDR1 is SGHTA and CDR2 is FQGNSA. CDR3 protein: CASSRPSLAGLFNEQFF.

The CDR3 region is CASGDTYYGYTF. The gene calls are TRBV19 and TRBJ1-2; TCRdb reports TRBD1, a call that lacks DNA to check it against. Germline V CDR1 and CDR2: LNHDA, SQIVND (reference sequence). This CDR3 is 12 amino acids long.

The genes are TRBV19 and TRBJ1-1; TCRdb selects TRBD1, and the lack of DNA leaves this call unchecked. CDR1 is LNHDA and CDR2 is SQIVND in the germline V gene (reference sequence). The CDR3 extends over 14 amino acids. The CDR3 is CASSISRDRAEAFF.

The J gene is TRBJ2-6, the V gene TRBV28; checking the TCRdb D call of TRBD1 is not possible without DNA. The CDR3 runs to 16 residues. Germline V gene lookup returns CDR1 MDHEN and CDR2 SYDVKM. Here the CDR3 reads CASTPGTASGANVLTF.

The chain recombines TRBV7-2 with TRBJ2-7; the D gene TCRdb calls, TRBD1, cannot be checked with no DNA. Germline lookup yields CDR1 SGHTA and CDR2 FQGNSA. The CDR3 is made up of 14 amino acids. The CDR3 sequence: CASSVDRISYEQYF.

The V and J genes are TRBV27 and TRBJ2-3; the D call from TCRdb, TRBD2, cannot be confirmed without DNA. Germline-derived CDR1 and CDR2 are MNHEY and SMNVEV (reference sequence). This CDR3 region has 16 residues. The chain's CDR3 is CASSQPTSGGTDTQYF.

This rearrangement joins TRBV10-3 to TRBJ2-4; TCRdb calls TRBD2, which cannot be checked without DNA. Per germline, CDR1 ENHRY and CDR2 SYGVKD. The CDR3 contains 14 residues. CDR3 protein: CAISLDSPGNIQYF.